This T cell receptor beta chain was documented in a study of blood T cell repertoires in COVID-19. The CDR3 extends over 13 amino acids. V shed 11 bases and J 3 bases; nucleotides not matched to a gene: 6. Germline CDR1 and CDR2: MNHNY and SVGAGI (reference sequence). TCRdb keeps only in-frame clones here, not all; method: immunoSEQ multiplex PCR. The table includes about 45,000 clones, roughly 70% detected once. Sequenced input: peripheral blood. The chain combines TRBV6-6 with TRBJ1-4, with 7 bases aligning to TRBD1. The sequence came from an elderly man with acute or convalescent COVID-19. CDR3 region: CAGRTGANEKLFF. CDR3 in DNA: TGTGCCGGCCGGACAGGCGCTAATGAAAAACTGTTTTTT.